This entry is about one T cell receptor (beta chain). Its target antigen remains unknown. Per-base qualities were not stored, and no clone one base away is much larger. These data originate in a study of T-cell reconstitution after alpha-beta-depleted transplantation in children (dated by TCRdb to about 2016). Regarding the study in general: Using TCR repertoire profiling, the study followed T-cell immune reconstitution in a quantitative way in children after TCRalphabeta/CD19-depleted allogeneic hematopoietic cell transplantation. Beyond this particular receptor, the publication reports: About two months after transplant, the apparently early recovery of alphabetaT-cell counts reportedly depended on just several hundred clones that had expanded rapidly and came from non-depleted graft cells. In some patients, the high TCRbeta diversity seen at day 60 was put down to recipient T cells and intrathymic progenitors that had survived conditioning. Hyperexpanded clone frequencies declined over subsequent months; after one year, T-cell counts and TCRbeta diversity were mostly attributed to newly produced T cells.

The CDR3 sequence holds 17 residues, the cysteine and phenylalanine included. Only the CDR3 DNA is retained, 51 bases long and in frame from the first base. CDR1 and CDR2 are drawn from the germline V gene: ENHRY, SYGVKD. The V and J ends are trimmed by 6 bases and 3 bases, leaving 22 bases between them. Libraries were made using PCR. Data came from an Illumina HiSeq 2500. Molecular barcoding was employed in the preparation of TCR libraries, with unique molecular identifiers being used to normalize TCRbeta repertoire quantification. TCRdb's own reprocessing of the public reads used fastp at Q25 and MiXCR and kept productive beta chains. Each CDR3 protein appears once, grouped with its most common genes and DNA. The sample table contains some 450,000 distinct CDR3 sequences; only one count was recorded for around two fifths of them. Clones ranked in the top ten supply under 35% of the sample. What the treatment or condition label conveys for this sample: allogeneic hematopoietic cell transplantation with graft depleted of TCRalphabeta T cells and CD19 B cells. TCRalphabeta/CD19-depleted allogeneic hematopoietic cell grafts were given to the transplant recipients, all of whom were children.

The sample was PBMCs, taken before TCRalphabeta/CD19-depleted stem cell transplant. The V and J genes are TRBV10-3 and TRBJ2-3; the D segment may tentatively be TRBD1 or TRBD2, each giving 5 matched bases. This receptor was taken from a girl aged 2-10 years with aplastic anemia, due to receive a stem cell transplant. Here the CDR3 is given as CAIRGLDSGKRTDTQYF. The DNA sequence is TGTGCCATCAGAGGTCTTGACAGCGGAAAAAGGACAGATACGCAGTATTTT.